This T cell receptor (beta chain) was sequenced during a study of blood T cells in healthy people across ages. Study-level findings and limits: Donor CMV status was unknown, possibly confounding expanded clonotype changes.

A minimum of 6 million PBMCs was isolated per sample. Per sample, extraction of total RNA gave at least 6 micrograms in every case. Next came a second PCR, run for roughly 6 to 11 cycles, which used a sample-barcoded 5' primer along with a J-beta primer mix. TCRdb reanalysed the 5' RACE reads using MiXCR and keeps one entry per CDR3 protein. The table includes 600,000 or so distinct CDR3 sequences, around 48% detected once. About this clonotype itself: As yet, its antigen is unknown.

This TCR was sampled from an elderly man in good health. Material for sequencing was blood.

CDR3: CASSFPGSTDTQYF. CDR3 sequence (DNA): TGTGCCAGCAGTTTCCCAGGCAGCACAGATACGCAGTATTTT. V is TRBV28 and J is TRBJ2-3; D remains ambiguous. Germline-derived CDR1 and CDR2 are MDHEN and SYDVKM. V was shortened by 3 bases and J by 0 bases, with 7 bases between the two germline ends. The CDR3 length is 14 residues.